This TCR beta chain stems from a study of quantifying T cell responses using KT2 cells. Overall study: TCR alpha and beta constant-region primers primed reverse transcription of RNA. Under optimum conditions, T4 ligation efficiency was estimated at more than 10%.

The cDNA 3' end received a ligated oligonucleotide with a UMI. First-round PCR used three to five cycles and beta primers RC1.1 and RC1.2 covering TRBC1 and TRBC2. One entry per CDR3 protein, called by TCRdb with MiXCR from the UMI-ligation and nested PCR reads. The table records 40,000 to 50,000 distinct CDR3 sequences, approximately 15% of them present only once. Known numbers of the T cell clone KT2 were added to PBMC. This clonotype was counted ten times or more. The CDR3 has 18 amino acids. V was pared by 5 bases and J by 4 bases, with 15 bases of the junction left unmatched. Germline V gene lookup returns CDR1 MNHNY and CDR2 SVGAGI (reference sequence).

The chain couples TRBV6-6 to TRBJ1-2; 11 nucleotides agree with TRBD1. This sequence was found in a human donor. Sequenced material: PBMCs spiked with cells of the T cell clone KT2. Written as DNA, the CDR3 is TGTGCCAGCAGTCTCGTAATCCTCCTGGGACAGGGGGTCTATGGCTACACCTTC. As protein: CASSLVILLGQGVYGYTF.